This T cell receptor beta chain was documented in a study of CD8+CD57+ T cells in acquired aplastic anemia. On the study more broadly: Mean DNA quantity obtained from sorted CD4+ and CD8+ cells was 3 to 4 ug.

Whole-study results and caveats: With respect to CD8+ Simpson's diversity, patients and controls did not differ significantly.

V was pared by 4 bases and J by 5 bases, with 19 bases between. The CDR3 consists of 15 residues. Germline-derived CDR1 and CDR2 are SGHDT and YYEEEE. In regard to this clonotype: Its antigen is still unknown.

Both TCR beta VDJ combination and CDR3 sequence profiling were carried out. Genomic DNA was the template for this profiling. TCRdb re-called the reads through MiXCR, storing one row per CDR3 protein. The table shows hundreds of thousands of distinct CDR3 sequences, with 65% to 80% occurring only once. The sequenced sample consisted of sorted CD4+, CD8+, or CD8+CD57+ T cells (not recorded which) from PBMCs. The TCR originated in a human donor in good health, serving as a control. The V gene is TRBV5-6, the J gene TRBJ2-7, with TRBD2 as a possible D gene (6 bases). CDR3 nucleotide sequence: TGTGCCAGCAGCATCCGCGGAGGGGTTCTCGACGAGCAGTACTTC. It is translated as CASSIRGGVLDEQYF.